The 25 T cell receptor beta chains listed next were all sequenced from one sample in a study of tissue T cells after allogeneic stem cell transplantation. TCRdb's table, derived via immunoSEQ multiplex PCR, lists solely in-frame clones and lacks some. Of about 3,500 clones detected, roughly 45% appear once; the ten largest clones hold around 20%. Time point defined: mouse harvest day 14 after allogeneic transplant. Mouse grafts combined 10^7 T-cell-depleted bone marrow cells with 10^6 splenic CD5+ T cells. The material sequenced was gut tissue. The receptors originated from a female BALB/c mouse given C57BL/6 T cells with graft-versus-host disease after an allogeneic hematopoietic cell transplant.

This clone has a handful of counts. Gene names are the mouse ones. Read data end 1 residue before the CDR3 end; the end is taken from the germline J gene. The chain has TRBV16 and TRBJ2-3; D may correspond to TRBD1 or TRBD2 (5 bases each). V gave up 1 base and J gave up 0 bases, with 8 bases separating them. From germline, CDR1 is SGHSA and CDR2 FRNQAP. CDR3 length: 15 amino acids. The sequenced part of the CDR3 DNA is TGTGCAAGCAGCTTAGGGGGGATCAGTGCAGAAACGCTGTAT. Amino acids: CASSLGGISAETLY. Given in full, the CDR3 is CASSLGGISAETLYF.

This clone has only a few counts. The gene symbols are mouse symbols. From the germline J gene comes the end of the CDR3, since the read stops 1 residue before it. This chain connects TRBV23 to TRBJ2-5; the D call in the table, TRBD1, was not verified against the DNA. Germline CDR1 reads KGHTA; CDR2 reads FQNQQP. This CDR3 has 15 amino acids. The CDR3 reads CSSSQGTGGQDTQYF. The CDR3 bases that were read are TGCTCCAGCAGTCAAGGGACAGGGGGACAAGACACCCAGTAC.

On this clone: Gene and germline names: mouse. Sequencing ends 1 residue short of the CDR3 end; the germline J gene provides the rest. The chain couples TRBV5 to TRBJ2-4; 10 nucleotides match TRBD2. The CDR3 is made up of 16 amino acids. V gave up 1 base and J gave up 3 bases; unmatched junction bases: 4. The V gene's germline CDR1 is LGHNA and CDR2 YNLKQL (reference sequence). The chain's CDR3 is CASSQVWGGAQNTLYF. The part of the CDR3 DNA that was read is TGTGCCAGCAGCCAAGTCTGGGGGGGCGCCCAAAACACCTTGTAC.

Details on this clone: The gene symbols are mouse symbols. The read falls 1 residue short of the CDR3 end, and the missing part is taken from the germline J gene. V and J are TRBV12-1 and TRBJ2-5, with D tentatively TRBD2 (6 bases). From germline, CDR1 is SGHSN and CDR2 HYEKVE. V was trimmed by 6 bases and J by 2 bases, leaving 14 bases between them. The CDR3 runs to 14 residues. Partial CDR3 DNA: TGTGCCAGCCCTACCCTGGGGTCCCAAGACACCCAGTAC. The encoded protein is CASPTLGSQDTQY. The whole CDR3 protein is CASPTLGSQDTQYF.

For this clone: Mouse gene names apply. The read stops 1 residue short of the end of the CDR3; the missing end is completed from the germline J gene. The genes are TRBV15 and TRBJ2-7, with D tentatively TRBD1 (6 bases). This CDR3 contains 13 residues. Germline-derived CDR1 and CDR2 are SGHND and FRSKSL. V was pared by 2 bases and J by 2 bases, with 7 bases between. CDR3 DNA, as far as it was read: TGTGCCAGCAGTTTAAACAGGGCCTATGAACAGTAC. The encoded protein is CASSLNRAYEQY. The complete CDR3 reads CASSLNRAYEQYF.

As for this clone: Mouse gene names and germline throughout. Read data end 1 residue before the CDR3 end; the end is taken from the germline J gene. Other nucleotide sequences in the sample specify the same CDR3. The chain recombines TRBV26 with TRBJ2-3; TRBD1 or TRBD2 may be the D gene (7 bases each). CDR3 size: 15 residues. The germline V gene encodes CDR1 KGHPV and CDR2 FQNQEV (reference sequence). The V end lost 3 bases, the J end lost 0 bases, and 10 bases lay between the germline ends. CDR3: CASSLRGASAETLYF. The sequenced part of the CDR3 DNA is TGTGCCAGCAGTCTCAGGGGGGCTAGTGCAGAAACGCTGTAT. Combining the CDR3 with reference TRBV26 and TRBJ2-3 gives the whole variable domain NSKVIQTPRYLVKGQGQKAKMRCIPEKGHPVVFWYQQNKNNEFKFLINFQNQEVLQQIDMTEKRFSAECPSNSPCSLEIQSSEAGDSALYLCASSLRGASAETLYFGSGTRLTVL.

This clone was seen a single time. The genes and germline here are from mouse. The read halts 1 residue ahead of the CDR3 end, with the missing end drawn from the germline J gene. V is TRBV12-2 and J is TRBJ1-4; 9 positions match TRBD1. CDR3 length: 15 residues. Losses at the gene ends were 1 base for V and 3 bases for J; bases not matched to a gene: 2. Germline CDR1 reads SGHLS; CDR2 reads HYDKME. CDR3 DNA, as far as it was read: TGTGCCAGCTCTCTGGACAGGGGTGCCAACGAAAGATTATTT. Its protein is CASSLDRGANERLF. The CDR3 as a whole reads CASSLDRGANERLFF.

This clone was counted only a few times. Mouse gene names apply. The CDR3 is cut off 1 residue early in the read; its end comes from the germline J gene. The rearrangement joins TRBV15 to TRBJ2-7; 7 bases fit TRBD2. From germline, CDR1 is SGHND and CDR2 FRSKSL. With V trimmed by 5 bases and J by 5 bases, 0 bases remained unmatched. The CDR3 loop spans 11 amino acids. CDR3 bases read: TGTGCCAGCAGTCTGGGGGATGAACAGTAC. Translation gives CASSLGDEQY. The full-length CDR3 reads as CASSLGDEQYF.

A word on this clone: Gene names denote mouse genes. The read is 1 residue too short to cover the CDR3 end, so that end is filled in from the germline J gene. The chain couples TRBV15 to TRBJ1-4, with a weak D call TRBD1 (5 bases). This CDR3 region has 15 residues. Trimming took 1 base from V and 0 from J, leaving 6 bases between them. The V gene's germline CDR1 is SGHND and CDR2 FRSKSL. The CDR3 here is CASSLGGVSNERLFF. Partial CDR3 DNA: TGTGCCAGCAGTTTAGGAGGGGTTTCCAACGAAAGATTATTT.

Of note for this clone: These gene names are mouse names. The read ends 1 residue shy of where the CDR3 ends; the end is completed using the germline J gene. The chain recombines TRBV14 with TRBJ2-3; D is uncertain. The CDR3 contains 14 residues. Trimming stripped 1 base from V and 0 bases from J, with 6 bases between. Per the germline V gene, CDR1 is SGHDT and CDR2 is FRDEAV. CDR3 in amino acids: CASSFGPSAETLYF. The CDR3 bases that were read are TGTGCCAGCAGTTTCGGGCCTAGTGCAGAAACGCTGTAT.

This clone turned up a few times. The genes and germline here are from mouse. Read data end 1 residue before the CDR3 end; the end is taken from the germline J gene. V and J are TRBV24 and TRBJ2-1; D not resolved. V was cut by 3 bases and J by 4 bases, with 4 bases left in between. This CDR3 region has 12 residues. CDR1 is KGHTA, CDR2 FRNEEI, per germline. CDR3 residues: CASSLLYAEQFF. Partial CDR3 DNA: TGTGCCAGCAGTCTCCTTTATGCTGAGCAGTTC.

Regarding this clone: Gene names refer to mouse genes. The DNA ends 1 residue before the CDR3 does, and the rest of the CDR3 is filled in from the germline J gene. The chain combines TRBV1 with TRBJ2-4; D is perhaps TRBD1 or TRBD2 (5 bases each). The CDR3 runs to 13 residues. The V and J ends lost 1 base and 5 bases respectively, with 7 bases between them. Germline CDR1 reads NSQYPW; CDR2 reads LRSPGD (reference sequence). The sequenced CDR3 bases are TGCACCTGCAGTGCAGGGGGGAGAAACACCTTGTAC. Its protein product is CTCSAGGRNTLY. The whole CDR3 sequence reads CTCSAGGRNTLYF.

To note about this clone: Genes and germline are mouse. Read sequence stops 1 residue before the CDR3 end, and the germline J gene provides the missing end. The V call is TRBV20, the J call TRBJ1-6, with a weak D call TRBD1 (6 bases). TRBJ1-6 is an ORF, and what it does is uncertain. Trimming removed 6 bases at V and 15 bases at J, with 9 bases between. The CDR3 runs to 9 residues. CDR1 GFQATS and CDR2 STVNSAI come from the germline V gene. Incomplete CDR3 DNA: TGTGGTGCACCGACAGGCCTCTAC. Protein product: CGAPTGLY. The CDR3 as a whole reads CGAPTGLYF.

This clone was seen only once. The germline and genes are mouse ones. The read comes to an end 1 residue before the CDR3 does, leaving the germline J gene to fill in the end. This chain connects TRBV23 to TRBJ2-4; TRBD2, the D gene given by the table, was not confirmed from the DNA. The CDR3 length is 15 residues. Germline assignment: CDR1 KGHTA and CDR2 FQNQQP. Here the CDR3 reads CSSSQSRGGQNTLYF. Incomplete CDR3 DNA: TGCTCCAGCAGTCAATCGCGGGGGGGGCAAAACACCTTGTAC.

As for this clone: Each gene name is a mouse one. The read falls 1 residue short of the CDR3 end, and the missing part is taken from the germline J gene. The V gene is TRBV26, the J gene TRBJ2-7; D is perhaps TRBD1 or TRBD2 (6 bases each). The germline CDR1 and CDR2 sequences are KGHPV and FQNQEV (reference sequence). Trimming took 2 bases from V and 4 from J, leaving 12 bases between them. This CDR3 contains 14 residues. The CDR3 bases that were read are TGTGCCAGCAGTCTGGGTGGGGGCCCTTATGAACAGTAC. Protein: CASSLGGGPYEQY. In full, the CDR3 reads CASSLGGGPYEQYF.

This clone was counted a single time. Here the gene names and germline are mouse. The sequenced fragment ends 1 residue before the CDR3 boundary, so the rest is inferred from the germline J gene. The chain employs TRBV22 and TRBJ1-1; TRBD1 is the table's D call and was not checked against the DNA. TRBV22 is designated a pseudogene. The CDR3 has 11 amino acids. The CDR3 bases that were read are TGTGCCAGCAAAGAGGGCACAGAAGTCTTC. Protein product: CASKEGTEVF. The whole CDR3 sequence reads CASKEGTEVFF.

With respect to this clone: The genes are named according to mouse. The read gets to within 1 residue of the CDR3 end, and the germline J gene fills in the rest. The V call is TRBV26, the J call TRBJ2-3, with 8 bases identical to TRBD1. Germline V gives CDR1 KGHPV, CDR2 FQNQEV (reference sequence). Losses at the gene ends were 5 bases for V and 9 bases for J; bases not matched to a gene: 4. The CDR3 consists of 12 residues. Partial CDR3 DNA: TGTGCCAGCAGTATTCAGGGGGCGACGCTGTAT. It is translated as CASSIQGATLY. The entire CDR3 is CASSIQGATLYF.

This clone is labeled medium-sized. The genes and germline here are from mouse. The read halts 1 residue ahead of the CDR3 end, with the missing end drawn from the germline J gene. The chain employs TRBV26 and TRBJ1-3; 7 bases match TRBD1. Germline V CDR1 and CDR2: KGHPV, FQNQEV (reference sequence). The CDR3 covers 15 residues. V shed 2 bases and J 0 bases; nucleotides not matched to a gene: 1. CDR3 region: CASSLGTVSGNTLYF. Partial CDR3 DNA: TGTGCCAGCAGTCTGGGGACAGTTTCTGGAAATACGCTCTAT.

In its sample, this clone ranks as medium-sized. Gene names follow the mouse nomenclature. The CDR3 end is not reached by the read, which stops 1 residue before it; the germline J gene fills it in. V is TRBV29 and J is TRBJ1-1, with D possibly TRBD1 on 5 matching bases. The V and J ends lost 5 bases and 4 bases respectively, with 11 bases between them. The germline gives CDR1 MSHET, CDR2 SYDVDS. The CDR3 is 13 amino acids. The part of the CDR3 DNA that was read is TGTGCTAGCAGTATAGGGGCGGGCACAGAAGTCTTC. Translated: CASSIGAGTEVF. Given in full, the CDR3 is CASSIGAGTEVFF.

About this clone itself: The listed genes are named as in mouse. The CDR3 end falls 1 residue outside the read, so it is completed with the germline J gene. The gene calls are TRBV26 and TRBJ2-2; weak D call: TRBD1 (6 bases). The germline V gene has CDR1 KGHPV and CDR2 FQNQEV (reference sequence). Trimming took off 4 bases at V and 2 bases at J, with 8 bases between the two ends. The CDR3 extends over 14 amino acids. CDR3 DNA, as far as it was read: TGTGCCAGCAGTCGCCAGGGGAACACCGGGCAGCTCTAC. It yields the protein CASSRQGNTGQLY. The entire CDR3 reads CASSRQGNTGQLYF. Combining the CDR3 with reference TRBV26 and TRBJ2-2 gives the whole variable domain NSKVIQTPRYLVKGQGQKAKMRCIPEKGHPVVFWYQQNKNNEFKFLINFQNQEVLQQIDMTEKRFSAECPSNSPCSLEIQSSEAGDSALYLCASSRQGNTGQLYFGEGSKLTVL.

This clone was seen only a few times. Germline and genes here are mouse. The sequenced fragment ends 1 residue before the CDR3 boundary, so the rest is inferred from the germline J gene. The chain uses TRBV12-2 and TRBJ2-3, with 11 bases identical to TRBD1. The CDR3 has 16 residues. Germline V gene sequence: CDR1 SGHLS, CDR2 HYDKME. Losses at the gene ends were 1 base for V and 0 bases for J; bases not matched to a gene: 2. The CDR3 bases that were read are TGTGCCAGCTCTCTTGGACAGGGGGCTAGTGCAGAAACGCTGTAT. This codes for CASSLGQGASAETLY. The whole CDR3 protein is CASSLGQGASAETLYF.

Regarding this clone: Gene and germline names: mouse. The read ends 1 residue shy of where the CDR3 ends; the end is completed using the germline J gene. V is TRBV16 and J is TRBJ1-6; D may be TRBD1 (5 bases). TRBJ1-6 is sorted into the ORF group, with uncertain function. The CDR3 has 13 residues. V lost 5 bases, J lost 5 bases, and 7 bases lay in between. Per germline, CDR1 SGHSA and CDR2 FRNQAP. CDR3 in amino acids: CASSLTDNSPLYF. CDR3 DNA, as far as it was read: TGTGCAAGCAGCCTGACAGATAATTCGCCCCTCTAC.

A remark on this clone: Any gene name here is a mouse gene name. The read gets to within 1 residue of the CDR3 end, and the germline J gene fills in the rest. V gene TRBV16 combines with J gene TRBJ2-5, with 7 bases that match TRBD1. V was clipped by 2 bases and J by 2 bases; unmatched bases: 1. The CDR3 is 14 amino acids. From germline, CDR1 is SGHSA and CDR2 FRNQAP. This CDR3 is CASSLQGVQDTQYF. The CDR3 bases that were read are TGTGCAAGCAGCTTACAGGGGGTCCAAGACACCCAGTAC.

Turning to this clone: Gene names denote mouse genes. Coverage ceases 1 residue before the CDR3 finishes, and the germline J gene fills in the end. V gene TRBV4 combines with J gene TRBJ1-6; D is ambiguous. TRBJ1-6 is marked as an open reading frame, function uncertain. V dropped 5 bases and J dropped 0 bases, with 5 bases sitting between them. The CDR3 runs to 14 residues. Germline CDR1 is LGHDT and CDR2 is YNNKQL (reference sequence). The CDR3 bases that were read are TGTGCCAGCAGCCATAATTCCTATAATTCGCCCCTCTAC. Translating it yields CASSHNSYNSPLY. In full, the CDR3 is CASSHNSYNSPLYF.

This clone was seen a handful of times. The gene names here belong to mouse. The CDR3 is cut off 1 residue early in the read; its end comes from the germline J gene. The chain carries TRBV26 and TRBJ2-7, with no clear D. From germline, CDR1 is KGHPV and CDR2 FQNQEV (reference sequence). This CDR3 comprises 13 residues. The V and J ends lost 6 bases and 0 bases respectively, with 9 bases between them. Incomplete CDR3 DNA: TGTGCCAGCAGCCTACAAAGCTCCTATGAACAGTAC. It yields the protein CASSLQSSYEQY. The full CDR3 protein reads CASSLQSSYEQYF.